The 21 T cell receptor beta chains reported below all come from one sample, sequenced in a study of T cells in localized non-small cell lung cancer. TCRdb's copy holds only in-frame clones and misses some; the assay was immunoSEQ multiplex PCR. The repertoire has about 91,000 clones, roughly 87% of them found once; the top ten carry about 16%. The material was peripheral blood, obtained before any cancer treatment. All receptors derive from a man between 40 and 70 years old with stage I squamous cell lung carcinoma.

In its sample, this clone was seen once. The chain combines TRBV6-1 with TRBJ2-5, with TRBD2 matching over 8 bases. Losses at the gene ends were 7 bases for V and 5 bases for J; bases not matched to a gene: 6. The CDR3 totals 13 residues. Germline V lookup: CDR1 MNHNS, CDR2 SASEGT. In DNA, the CDR3 is TGTGCCAGCACCCGAGTAGCGGGGGAGACCCAGTACTTC. Amino acid sequence: CASTRVAGETQYF.

V gene TRBV5-1 combines with J gene TRBJ2-6; no clear D gene. The CDR3 totals 15 residues. Germline V gene lookup returns CDR1 SGHRS and CDR2 YFSETQ. The V end was cut by 4 bases, the J end by 3 bases, with 11 bases between. This chain's CDR3 is CASSKTQRGANVLTF. The CDR3 bases are TGCGCCAGCAGCAAGACCCAGCGTGGGGCCAACGTCCTGACTTTC.

This clone was observed a single time. The genes are TRBV7-6 and TRBJ1-3; 8 bases match TRBD1. The CDR3 spans 16 residues. V lost 5 bases and J lost 4; bases outside the gene matches: 10. CDR1 is SGHVS, CDR2 FNYEAQ, per germline. The CDR3, as DNA: TGTGCCAGCAGCCCCGAAAGGAGACAGGGGGGAAACACCATATATTTT. Translating it yields CASSPERRQGGNTIYF.

CDR3 DNA sequence: TGTGCCATACAGGGGGGTTGGAGTGGCTACACCTTC. Encoded protein: CAIQGGWSGYTF. The chain is built from TRBV2 and TRBJ1-2, with 8 nucleotides matching TRBD1. Germline V gene lookup returns CDR1 SNHLY and CDR2 FYNNEI. V lost 10 bases, J lost 7 bases, and 8 bases stayed unmatched. The CDR3 length is 12 residues.

The rearrangement links TRBV7-3 to TRBJ2-5, with TRBD2 as a possible D gene (7 bases). Germline V gives CDR1 SGHTA, CDR2 FQGTGA. V lost 5 bases, J lost 5 bases, and 12 bases lay in between. There are 13 residues in the CDR3. DNA of the CDR3: TGTGCCAGCAGCCCGGGGGGCGGGGAGACCCAGTACTTC. Amino acids: CASSPGGGETQYF.

The chain links TRBV5-4 to TRBJ2-3, with 8 positions matching TRBD1. Germline CDR1 SGHNT, CDR2 YYREEE (reference sequence). This CDR3 has 15 amino acids. Trimming took 5 bases from V and 1 from J; bases not matched to a gene: 6. The CDR3 DNA is TGTGCCAGCAGACGGACAGGGCGCGGCACAGATACGCAGTATTTT. Protein sequence: CASRRTGRGTDTQYF.

The chain is built from TRBV6-5 and TRBJ2-5; 7 bases are a match to TRBD2. Germline V lookup: CDR1 MNHEY, CDR2 SVGAGI. This CDR3 is built from 14 residues. V lost 2 bases to trimming and J lost 4 bases; unmatched junction nucleotides: 4. CDR3 bases: TGTGCCAGCAGTTACGGGGGGGGGTCAGAGACCCAGTACTTC. Translating it yields CASSYGGGSETQYF.

J is TRBJ1-4 and V is TRBV9; TRBD1 aligns across 7 bases. V lost 6 bases to trimming and J lost 0 bases; unmatched junction nucleotides: 8. The CDR3 sequence is 16 residues long. CDR1 is SGDLS, CDR2 YYNGEE, per germline. This CDR3 reads CASTKGQTATNEKLFF. The DNA of the CDR3 is TGTGCCAGCACTAAGGGACAGACAGCAACTAATGAAAAACTGTTTTTT.

This chain connects TRBV5-1 to TRBJ1-2, with D uncertain. V was shortened by 3 bases and J by 0 bases, with 12 bases between the two germline ends. The CDR3 spans 15 residues. Germline values: CDR1 SGHRS, CDR2 YFSETQ. Written as DNA, the CDR3 is TGCGCCAGCAGCTCCGACCCCAGTTCTAACTATGGCTACACCTTC. Translating gives CASSSDPSSNYGYTF.

There are a few counts of this clone. The rearrangement uses TRBV4-1 and TRBJ1-1; perhaps TRBD1 as D (6 bases). The CDR3 is 19 amino acids. The germline CDR1 and CDR2 sequences are MGHRA and YSYEKL. V was trimmed by 1 base and J by 1 base, leaving 22 bases between them. The CDR3 loop is CASSQGRQGLTVRNTEAFF. CDR3 DNA: TGCGCCAGCAGCCAAGGTCGTCAGGGGCTTACAGTTAGGAACACTGAAGCTTTCTTT.

The gene calls are TRBV11-2 and TRBJ1-3; no definite D call. The CDR3 totals 14 residues. V was clipped by 3 bases and J by 0 bases, with 6 bases between them. Germline values: CDR1 SGHAT, CDR2 FQNNGV. The CDR3 region is CASSFPNSGNTIYF. The CDR3 nucleotides read TGTGCCAGCAGCTTTCCGAACTCTGGAAACACCATATATTTT.

The V and J genes are TRBV6-5 and TRBJ1-6, with D perhaps matching TRBD1 (5 bases). Germline-derived CDR1 and CDR2 are MNHEY and SVGAGI. V lost 5 bases and J 8 bases, leaving 13 bases between the germline ends. CDR3 length: 14 amino acids. The chain's CDR3 is CASSLTGPDSPLHF. For the CDR3, the DNA is TGTGCCAGCAGTCTGACGGGACCCGATTCACCCCTCCACTTT.

A single count supports this clone. The chain carries TRBV7-9 and TRBJ2-7; 13 bases line up with TRBD2. V dropped 5 bases and J dropped 6; count of bases not matched to a gene: 7. CDR1 is SEHNR and CDR2 is FQNEAQ in the germline V gene (reference sequence). The CDR3 loop spans 15 amino acids. CDR3 DNA: TGTGCCAGCAGCGCCGGACTAGCGGGGGCGTCCGAGCAGTACTTC. Translation gives CASSAGLAGASEQYF.

The chain is built from TRBV5-8 and TRBJ2-7, with 13 bases fitting TRBD2. CDR3 length equals 15 residues. The germline gives CDR1 SGHTS, CDR2 YDEGEE. Germline trimming cut 4 bases from V and 3 bases from J; bases unmatched to any gene: 4. As DNA, the CDR3 is TGTGCCAGCAGCCAAGGGACTAGCGGGGTCTACGAGCAGTACTTC. It translates to CASSQGTSGVYEQYF.

The genes are TRBV7-9 and TRBJ1-1; possibly TRBD1 for D (6 bases). This CDR3 comprises 14 residues. V was cut by 2 bases and J by 1 base, with 8 bases left in between. Germline values: CDR1 SEHNR, CDR2 FQNEAQ (reference sequence). CDR3 loop: CASSLTGPNTEAFF. The CDR3 nucleotides read TGTGCCAGCAGCTTAACAGGGCCGAACACTGAAGCTTTCTTT.

The chain carries TRBV7-9 and TRBJ2-3, with 7 bases lining up with TRBD2. Germline-derived CDR1 and CDR2 are SEHNR and FQNEAQ (reference sequence). The CDR3 has 16 amino acids. V was pared by 5 bases and J by 3 bases, with 11 bases of the junction left unmatched. CDR3 sequence: CASSPRGAGRTDTQYF. CDR3 DNA: TGTGCCAGCAGCCCCCGTGGAGCGGGGAGGACAGATACGCAGTATTTT.

This sequence joins TRBV7-9 and TRBJ1-5; D gene uncertain. Trimming shortened V by 2 bases and J by 6 bases, and 8 bases separated the two germline ends. The CDR3 has 13 amino acids. CDR1 is SEHNR, CDR2 FQNEAQ, per germline (reference sequence). CDR3 bases: TGTGCCAGCAGCTTACTGGGGAGTCAGCCCCAGCATTTT. Its translation: CASSLLGSQPQHF.

The CDR3 nucleotides read TGTGCCAGCAGCTTGGCAGGGGCTAGTGGGAGTCACGAGCAGTACTTC. This sequence encodes CASSLAGASGSHEQYF. The chain uses TRBV5-4 and TRBJ2-7, with D perhaps TRBD1 (6 bases). The CDR3 has 16 amino acids. V was cut by 0 bases and J by 5 bases, with 18 bases left in between. CDR1 and CDR2 from the germline V gene are SGHNT and YYREEE (reference sequence).

The rearrangement joins TRBV7-9 to TRBJ1-1; no definite D call. The germline V gene encodes CDR1 SEHNR and CDR2 FQNEAQ (reference sequence). The V gene lost 4 bases and the J gene lost 7 bases, with 7 bases spanning the gap. This CDR3 comprises 11 residues. CDR3 sequence (DNA): TGTGCCAGCAGCTATCCGGATGAAGCTTTCTTT. Protein product: CASSYPDEAFF.

The rearrangement links TRBV7-8 to TRBJ2-1; D perhaps matches TRBD2 (5 bases). Germline V gene lookup returns CDR1 SGHVS and CDR2 FQNEAQ. There are 12 residues in the CDR3. The V end was cut by 1 base, the J end by 14 bases, with 12 bases between. CDR3 sequence reads: CASSLGTLEEFF. The CDR3 DNA reads TGTGCCAGCAGCTTAGGGACTCTAGAAGAGTTCTTC.

The chain joins TRBV28 to TRBJ2-7; 8 positions match TRBD2. Germline V gives CDR1 MDHEN, CDR2 SYDVKM. The CDR3 is 16 amino acids. The trim removed 4 bases at V and 3 bases at J, leaving 11 bases unmatched. Here the CDR3 reads CASSSPGGARSYEQYF. The CDR3 nucleotides read TGTGCCAGCAGTTCGCCGGGGGGGGCCCGAAGCTACGAGCAGTACTTC.